This TCR beta chain was sequenced during a study of chemoradiotherapy in HPV16-positive cancers (dated by TCRdb to between 2021 and 2024). The study in broad terms: Functional T-cell assays on cells from two HPV16-positive patients defined candidate HPV-specific T-cell clones and common TCR motifs. TCR repertoires from some 90 patients with HPV-related cancers were then used to track the candidate HPV-specific TCRs and motifs. The study set out to ask whether T-cell immunity against the HPV oncoproteins E6 and E7 changes over the course of chemoradiotherapy and whether that immunity affects survival. What the work shows at the level of the full study, not this receptor alone: In HPV16-positive patients, expansion of HPV-responsive T cells during chemoradiotherapy was associated with improved recurrence-free survival. Only two HPV16-positive patients were used to derive the functional definition of HPV-specific T cells, and the survival association was reported for HPV16-positive patients. Expansion of candidate HPV-specific clones and E7-related TCR motifs was observed in the tumor microenvironment during treatment, whereas no such expansion was observed for non-HPV-specific T cells.

Repertoires were sampled multiple times during chemoradiotherapy, which allowed clonal expansion in the tumor microenvironment to be followed. Of note for this clone: It lacks a known antigen. No base-level quality is on record; no much larger clone is a single base apart.

Library preparation used the immunoSEQ multiplex PCR assay. In TCRdb, the immuneACCESS table is reduced to in-frame sequences with V and J assigned. These tables do not hold every clone; where another copy was compared, an unresolved V gene accounts for under half, and the others remain unexplained. The sample table shows about 24,000 clones, and roughly 92% are seen once. The ten biggest clones cover 17% of the sample. The TCR was taken from a human donor with HPV-associated anogenital cancer. The sequences come from blood, collected from a patient who underwent chemoradiotherapy.

The CDR3 region reads CASSLRQGAQPQHF. DNA sequence: TGTGCCAGCAGCTTGAGACAGGGGGCTCAGCCCCAGCATTTT. The sequence is built from TRBV5-6 and TRBJ1-5; 10 bases in the middle match TRBD1. As encoded in the germline V gene, CDR1 is SGHDT while CDR2 is YYEEEE. There are 14 amino acids in the CDR3, from cysteine to phenylalanine inclusive. The only DNA kept is the CDR3, 42 bases in frame from the first base. Germline trimming amounts to 1 base on V and 6 bases on J, with 1 as the count of junction bases outside the gene matches.